A selection of T cell receptor beta chains follows, all from one sample in a study of cytomegalovirus exposure and HLA in healthy donors. Generated by immunoSEQ multiplex PCR, the TCRdb table keeps only in-frame clones and is missing some. The sample contains 120,000 to 150,000 clones, approximately 78% of which appear only once. The sample taken for sequencing was PBMCs. The receptors were sampled from a man aged 40-49 years in good health and CMV-seropositive. CDR3s include the opening cysteine and the closing phenylalanine or tryptophan. The D gene is left open where the match is weak. The size field is filled for only some rows; it gives once, few, many or a size class.

size: -; J: TRBJ2-3; D: -; V: TRBV7-3; CDR3: CASSSNTDTQYF; DNA: TGTGCCAGCAGCTCTAACACAGATACGCAGTATTTT
size: few; J: TRBJ2-1; D: TRBD1; V: TRBV2; CDR3: CASRGDRGYNEQFF; DNA: TGTGCCAGCAGGGGGGACAGGGGTTACAATGAGCAGTTCTTC
size: -; J: TRBJ1-3; D: -; V: TRBV27; CDR3: CASRGWGLLGNTIYF; DNA: TGTGCCAGCAGGGGCTGGGGGCTACTTGGAAACACCATATATTTT
size: -; J: TRBJ1-4; D: -; V: TRBV5-1; CDR3: CASSLEPGHHSATNEKLFF; DNA: TGCGCCAGCAGCTTGGAGCCGGGACACCATTCTGCAACTAATGAAAAACTGTTTTTT
size: -; J: TRBJ2-2; D: -; V: TRBV10-3; CDR3: CAISESSRYRASTGELFF; DNA: TGTGCCATCAGTGAGTCTAGTCGGTACAGAGCCTCCACCGGGGAGCTGTTTTTT
size: -; J: TRBJ1-4; D: TRBD1; V: TRBV6-6; CDR3: CASSYPGTGTEKLFF; DNA: TGTGCCAGCAGTTACCCCGGGACAGGGACTGAAAAACTGTTTTTT
size: -; J: TRBJ2-1; D: -; V: TRBV15; CDR3: CATGGTSYNEQFF; DNA: TGTGCCACGGGGGGTACCTCCTACAATGAGCAGTTCTTC
size: -; J: TRBJ2-5; D: -; V: TRBV30; CDR3: CAWNGGYETQYF; DNA: TGTGCCTGGAACGGGGGTTATGAGACCCAGTACTTC
size: -; J: TRBJ2-5; D: TRBD2; V: TRBV7-8; CDR3: CASSLAGRAGETQYF; DNA: TGTGCCAGCAGCTTAGCCGGGAGGGCCGGGGAGACCCAGTACTTC
size: -; J: TRBJ1-3; D: -; V: TRBV7-8; CDR3: CASSLAPGSSGNTIYF; DNA: TGTGCCAGCAGCTTAGCTCCGGGTTCCTCTGGAAACACCATATATTTT
size: -; J: TRBJ1-3; D: -; V: TRBV10-3; CDR3: CAISESADGNTIYF; DNA: TGTGCCATCAGTGAGTCGGCCGATGGAAACACCATATATTTT
size: -; J: TRBJ1-4; D: -; V: TRBV7-9; CDR3: CASSSNQGIGKLFF; DNA: TGTGCCAGCAGCTCAAATCAGGGAATAGGAAAACTGTTTTTT
size: -; J: TRBJ2-1; D: TRBD2; V: TRBV4-1; CDR3: CASTSGGSYNEQFF; DNA: TGCGCCAGCACCTCGGGAGGGTCTTACAATGAGCAGTTCTTC
size: -; J: TRBJ1-1; D: -; V: TRBV6-5; CDR3: CASRGGLSTEAFF; DNA: TGTGCCAGCAGGGGAGGGCTGAGTACTGAAGCTTTCTTT
size: once; J: TRBJ2-5; D: TRBD2; V: TRBV4-2; CDR3: CASSHPSGTETQYF; DNA: TGTGCCAGCAGCCACCCTAGCGGGACAGAGACCCAGTACTTC
size: -; J: TRBJ1-2; D: TRBD1; V: TRBV6-5; CDR3: CASSYGTGVPGYTF; DNA: TGTGCCAGCAGTTACGGGACAGGGGTCCCTGGCTACACCTTC
size: -; J: TRBJ1-2; D: -; V: TRBV28; CDR3: CASRTSNYGYTF; DNA: TGTGCCAGCAGGACTTCTAACTATGGCTACACCTTC
size: -; J: TRBJ2-5; D: TRBD1; V: TRBV5-1; CDR3: CASSLQGEETQYF; DNA: TGCGCCAGCAGCCTACAGGGGGAGGAGACCCAGTACTTC
size: -; J: TRBJ2-1; D: TRBD1; V: TRBV27; CDR3: CASSLSATGPYNEQFF; DNA: TGTGCCAGCAGTTTATCAGCGACAGGGCCCTACAATGAGCAGTTCTTC
size: -; J: TRBJ2-1; D: -; V: TRBV19; CDR3: CASSITGEQFF; DNA: TGTGCCAGTAGTATTACCGGGGAGCAGTTCTTC
size: -; J: TRBJ1-4; D: -; V: TRBV18; CDR3: CASSPVAGAGLNEKLFF; DNA: TGTGCCAGCTCACCAGTGGCAGGCGCCGGCCTTAATGAAAAACTGTTTTTT
size: -; J: TRBJ1-1; D: TRBD1; V: TRBV2; CDR3: CASRGQEMNTEAFF; DNA: TGTGCCAGCAGGGGACAGGAGATGAACACTGAAGCTTTCTTT
size: once; J: TRBJ1-2; D: TRBD1; V: TRBV29-1; CDR3: CSVEAGGSFVYGYTF; DNA: TGCAGCGTTGAGGCAGGGGGCTCCTTTGTCTATGGCTACACCTTC
size: -; J: TRBJ1-5; D: TRBD1; V: TRBV19; CDR3: CASSRDSLYQPQHF; DNA: TGTGCCAGTAGTAGGGACAGCCTTTATCAGCCCCAGCATTTT
size: -; J: TRBJ2-1; D: TRBD1; V: TRBV5-1; CDR3: CASSPGTAYNEQFF; DNA: TGCGCCAGCAGCCCCGGGACAGCATACAATGAGCAGTTCTTC
size: -; J: TRBJ1-5; D: -; V: TRBV19; CDR3: CASSIEGYSNQPQHF; DNA: TGTGCCAGTAGTATTGAGGGTTATAGCAATCAGCCCCAGCATTTT
size: -; J: TRBJ1-5; D: TRBD1; V: TRBV19; CDR3: CASSRGQVHQPQHF; DNA: TGTGCCAGTAGCCGAGGACAGGTCCATCAGCCCCAGCATTTT
size: -; J: TRBJ1-2; D: TRBD1; V: TRBV9; CDR3: CASSPDAGTASYYGYTF; DNA: TGTGCCAGCAGCCCGGACGCCGGGACAGCAAGTTACTATGGCTACACCTTC
size: -; J: TRBJ1-1; D: -; V: TRBV14; CDR3: CASSQDTRQGRNTEAFF; DNA: TGTGCCAGCAGCCAAGATACCCGGCAGGGAAGGAACACTGAAGCTTTCTTT
size: -; J: TRBJ1-4; D: -; V: TRBV28; CDR3: CASSLNTRAGGKLFF; DNA: TGTGCCAGCAGTTTAAATACCAGGGCTGGTGGAAAACTGTTTTTT
size: -; J: TRBJ2-7; D: -; V: TRBV5-4; CDR3: CASSPGAGGLYEQYF; DNA: TGTGCCAGCAGCCCAGGGGCAGGGGGACTCTACGAGCAGTACTTC
size: -; J: TRBJ2-2; D: -; V: TRBV7-3; CDR3: CASSPGGGNTGELFF; DNA: TGTGCCAGCAGCCCGGGTGGTGGTAACACCGGGGAGCTGTTTTTT
size: few; J: TRBJ2-7; D: -; V: TRBV5-6; CDR3: CASSLGLLVSYEQYF; DNA: TGTGCCAGCAGCTTGGGTCTCTTAGTCTCCTACGAGCAGTACTTC
size: -; J: TRBJ2-7; D: -; V: TRBV7-2; CDR3: CASSSFLYYEQYF; DNA: TGTGCCAGCAGCTCCTTCCTCTACTACGAGCAGTACTTC